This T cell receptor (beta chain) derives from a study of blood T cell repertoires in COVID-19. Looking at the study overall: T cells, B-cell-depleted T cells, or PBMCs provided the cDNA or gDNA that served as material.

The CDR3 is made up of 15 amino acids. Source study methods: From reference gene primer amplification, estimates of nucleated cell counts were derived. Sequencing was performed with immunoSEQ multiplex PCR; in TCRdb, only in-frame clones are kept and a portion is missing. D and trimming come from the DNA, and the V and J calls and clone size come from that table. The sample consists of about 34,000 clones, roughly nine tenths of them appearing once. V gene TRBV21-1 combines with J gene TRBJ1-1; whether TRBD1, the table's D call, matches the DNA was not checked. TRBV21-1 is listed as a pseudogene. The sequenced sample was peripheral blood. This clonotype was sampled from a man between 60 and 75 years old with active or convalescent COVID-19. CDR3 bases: TGTGCCAGCAGCAACGGACAGGCCTACAACACTGAAGCTTTCTTT. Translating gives CASSNGQAYNTEAFF.